The rows below give T cell receptor beta chains drawn from one sample of a study of T cell repertoires in cytomegalovirus infection. TCRdb ran MiXCR on the reads and lists one entry per CDR3 protein. The top ten hold around 25% of the sample, which has around 530,000 distinct CDR3 sequences, approximately 15% seen once. Sequences were obtained from CD8+ T cells from PBMCs. All receptors come from a human donor in good health (CMV status not recorded). Some clones in this sample may be carry-over from other donors' samples. Each CDR3 is given with its conserved first and last residue. The order of the fields is clone size, J gene, D gene, CDR3 length, V gene, CDR3 DNA, CDR3 protein. A D gene is named only where the DNA matches it firmly. Clone size is given for some rows only: seen once, a few or many times, or a class if the clone is expanded.

many | TRBJ2-2 | TRBD1 | 17 | TRBV7-3 | TGTGCCAGCAGCCCATACCCCGGGACAGCGAACACCGGGGAGCTGTTTTTT | CASSPYPGTANTGELFF
many | TRBJ2-1 | - | 17 | TRBV19 | TGTGCCAGTCGTACAGGGTCAGGCTTGGGCTCCTACAATGAGCAGTTCTTC | CASRTGSGLGSYNEQFF
- | TRBJ1-2 | TRBD1 | 13 | TRBV5-5 | TGTGCCAGCAGTCCACGGGACAGGGAGGCCTACACCTTC | CASSPRDREAYTF
- | TRBJ2-1 | - | 13 | TRBV27 | TGTGCCAGCAGTTTAGACGGACTTCGTGAGCAGTTCTTC | CASSLDGLREQFF
many | TRBJ1-1 | - | 12 | TRBV7-9 | TGTGCCAGCAATGAGGGGAACACTGAAGCTTTCTTT | CASNEGNTEAFF
few | TRBJ1-6 | - | 17 | TRBV14 | TGTGCCAGCAGCCAGAGGAGGGGGGACTCCTATAATTCACCCCTCCACTTT | CASSQRRGDSYNSPLHF
- | TRBJ2-4 | - | 17 | TRBV27 | TGTGCCAGCAGTTTCCCGCCCGCAAACTTAGCCAAAAACATTCAGTACTTC | CASSFPPANLAKNIQYF
- | TRBJ2-7 | TRBD2 | 16 | TRBV14 | TGTGCCAGCAGCCAGGGACTAGCGGGGCCATCCTACGAGCAGTACTTC | CASSQGLAGPSYEQYF
- | TRBJ1-2 | - | 12 | TRBV7-9 | TGTGCCAGCAGCTTCCGTCCTCATGGCTACACCTTC | CASSFRPHGYTF
- | TRBJ2-2 | TRBD1 | 16 | TRBV10-3 | TGTGCCATCCACACCGGGACAGGGGGTACCACCGGGGAGCTGTTTTTT | CAIHTGTGGTTGELFF
- | TRBJ1-5 | TRBD1 | 14 | TRBV2 | TGTGCCAGCAGGGGACAGGCGGACAATCAGCCCCAGCATTTT | CASRGQADNQPQHF
medium-sized | TRBJ1-2 | - | 14 | TRBV28 | TGTGCCAGCACGGGGGGAAACCTTAACTATGGCTACACCTTC | CASTGGNLNYGYTF
- | TRBJ1-3 | - | 16 | TRBV10-3 | TGTGCCATCAGTGAGTCGCACCTTTTCTCTGGAAACACCATATATTTT | CAISESHLFSGNTIYF
many | TRBJ2-1 | TRBD2 | 16 | TRBV7-6 | TGTGCCAGCAGCTCCCGGACTAGCGGGAGGGGGAATGAGCAGTTCTTC | CASSSRTSGRGNEQFF
few | TRBJ1-1 | TRBD1 | 12 | TRBV30 | TGTGCCTGGGGACAGGGGAACACTGAAGCTTTCTTT | CAWGQGNTEAFF
- | TRBJ2-5 | TRBD2 | 19 | TRBV10-3 | TGTGCCATCAGTGAGTCAAAGACTAGCGGGAGGGGAGAATCAGAGACCCAGTACTTC | CAISESKTSGRGESETQYF
- | TRBJ1-1 | - | 12 | TRBV5-5 | TGTGCCAGCAGCTATGGACGGCCCGAAGCTTTCTTT | CASSYGRPEAFF
few | TRBJ2-4 | - | 12 | TRBV11-2 | TGTGCCAGCAGTTCCGGGGTGGGCATTCAGTACTTC | CASSSGVGIQYF
many | TRBJ1-2 | - | 13 | TRBV7-8 | TGTGCCAGCACCGCTGGTTGGGGCTATGGCTACACCTTC | CASTAGWGYGYTF
many | TRBJ2-1 | - | 16 | TRBV7-3 | TGTGCCAGCAGCAAGAATAGTGGATCCTCCTACAATGAGCAGTTCTTC | CASSKNSGSSYNEQFF
few | TRBJ1-2 | TRBD1 | 15 | TRBV27 | TGTGCCAGCAGTTCCGTCCGGGACAGGTCCTATGGCTACACCTTC | CASSSVRDRSYGYTF
- | TRBJ2-7 | - | 14 | TRBV5-1 | TGCGCCAGCAGCCAGGAAGGCGGAACCTACGAGCAGTACTTC | CASSQEGGTYEQYF
- | TRBJ1-1 | TRBD1 | 15 | TRBV27 | TGTGCCAGCAGTCCCAGGGGGCTGATGAACACTGAAGCTTTCTTT | CASSPRGLMNTEAFF
- | TRBJ1-2 | - | 12 | TRBV2 | TGTGCCAGCGTTCGCGGGGCCCATGGCTACACCTTC | CASVRGAHGYTF
many | TRBJ1-5 | - | 15 | TRBV4-1 | TGCGCCAGCAGCCAAGATCGATCCTACAATCAGCCCCAGCATTTT | CASSQDRSYNQPQHF
- | TRBJ2-7 | TRBD1 | 14 | TRBV9 | TGTGCCAGCAGCCCTGGTGGGGACAGGGATGTTCAGTACTTC | CASSPGGDRDVQYF
- | TRBJ1-2 | - | 15 | TRBV6-6 | TGTGCCAGCAGTCTCGGACGGATAGTTAACTATGGCTACACCTTC | CASSLGRIVNYGYTF
- | TRBJ2-2 | TRBD2 | 19 | TRBV4-2 | TGTGCCAGCAGCCAACCTGTTGTGGCGGGAGACCGGAGCACCGGGGAGCTGTTTTTT | CASSQPVVAGDRSTGELFF
few | TRBJ2-1 | - | 15 | TRBV19 | TGTGCCAGTACCGACGGGACAATCGATGCGGATGAGCAGTTCTTC | CASTDGTIDADEQFF
many | TRBJ2-3 | TRBD1 | 16 | TRBV7-8 | TGTGCCAGCAGCTTAGCCCAGGGGGCAGGTACAGATACGCAGTATTTT | CASSLAQGAGTDTQYF
- | TRBJ1-6 | TRBD1 | 17 | TRBV28 | TGTGCCAGCAGCACAGGGACAGGGGGCTTCGGTAATTCACCCCTCCACTTT | CASSTGTGGFGNSPLHF
few | TRBJ2-1 | TRBD2 | 15 | TRBV9 | TGTGCCAGCAGCGTAGGCGGGACTACCTACAATGAGCAGTTCTTC | CASSVGGTTYNEQFF
many | TRBJ2-7 | - | 13 | TRBV7-9 | TGTGCCAGCAGCTTACCCCCGGAGACCGAGCAGTACTTC | CASSLPPETEQYF
- | TRBJ1-5 | - | 16 | TRBV23-1 | TGCGCCAGCAGTCTACAGGGAAGCCATAGCAATCAGCCCCAGCATTTT | CASSLQGSHSNQPQHF
- | TRBJ2-2 | - | 15 | TRBV5-6 | TGTGCCAGCAGCTTTACAGGGTTGGGTACCGGGGAGCTGTTTTTT | CASSFTGLGTGELFF
few | TRBJ2-7 | TRBD1 | 14 | TRBV27 | TGTGCCAGCAGTTTTGGGGACAGGGGTTACGAGCAGTACTTC | CASSFGDRGYEQYF
few | TRBJ1-5 | - | 14 | TRBV30 | TGTGCCTGGAGTAATGAAGCAAGCAATCAGCCCCAGCATTTT | CAWSNEASNQPQHF
many | TRBJ2-1 | - | 20 | TRBV7-8 | TGTGCCAGCAGCTTAATTAGCTCTGCCACCGGGACAAAAAACTACAATGAGCAGTTCTTC | CASSLISSATGTKNYNEQFF
many | TRBJ2-1 | - | 12 | TRBV2 | TGTGCCAGCACAGCGGAGTACAATGAGCAGTTCTTC | CASTAEYNEQFF
many | TRBJ1-2 | TRBD1 | 15 | TRBV19 | TGTGCCAGTTCCCCCAGGGACAGCCCTAACTATGGCTACACCTTC | CASSPRDSPNYGYTF
few | TRBJ1-5 | TRBD1 | 15 | TRBV27 | TGTGCCAGCAGACCCTTTCAGGGGGGGCCTCAGCCCCAGCATTTT | CASRPFQGGPQPQHF
- | TRBJ2-2 | - | 15 | TRBV9 | TGTGCCAGCAGCCCCCCGCAGGGTATAACCGGGGAGCTGTTTTTT | CASSPPQGITGELFF
- | TRBJ2-6 | TRBD1 | 16 | TRBV13 | TGTGCCAGCAGCTCTGACAGGGGGCGTGGGGCCAACGTCCTGACTTTC | CASSSDRGRGANVLTF
many | TRBJ2-5 | - | 14 | TRBV12-3/TRBV12-4 | TGTGCCAGCAGTGTTGCAGGGGTAGGAGAGACCCAGTACTTC | CASSVAGVGETQYF
- | TRBJ1-2 | - | 13 | TRBV5-5 | TGTGCCAGCAGCTTGAAGGGTATCTATGGCTACACCTTC | CASSLKGIYGYTF
many | TRBJ2-7 | - | 15 | TRBV12-3/TRBV12-4 | TGTGCCAGCAGTTTCGGGGGTATCAGCTCCTACGAGCAGTACTTC | CASSFGGISSYEQYF
- | TRBJ1-1 | - | 14 | TRBV7-8 | TGTGCAAGCAGCCCTAGTGTCGTGGGAACTGAAGCTTTCTTT | CASSPSVVGTEAFF
few | TRBJ1-5 | - | 16 | TRBV20-1 | TGCAGTGCTAGTCGGTTAGGGGACTCTTGGAATCAGCCCCAGCATTTT | CSASRLGDSWNQPQHF
- | TRBJ2-3 | - | 11 | TRBV6-1 | TGTGCCTCCTGGGAGGACGGTACGCAGTATTTT | CASWEDGTQYF
many | TRBJ2-1 | TRBD2 | 16 | TRBV24-1 | TGTGCCACCAGTGACACGACTAGCGGAGACTACAATGAGCAGTTCTTC | CATSDTTSGDYNEQFF
few | TRBJ1-5 | - | 15 | TRBV19 | TGTGCCAGTAGTAGCCCTCCCAAGGGCAATCAGCCCCAGCATTTT | CASSSPPKGNQPQHF
few | TRBJ2-7 | TRBD1 | 15 | TRBV4-1 | TGCGCCAGCAGCCAAGCGAGACAGGGGACCCACGAGCAGTACTTC | CASSQARQGTHEQYF